The next 20 T cell receptor beta chains were all read from a single sample in a study of blood T cell repertoires in COVID-19. Profiling relied on immunoSEQ multiplex PCR, and the TCRdb table lists in-frame clones only, not all of them. The sample holds roughly 360,000 clones, over 75% seen once. The sample was PBMCs or T cells enriched from blood (not recorded which). Source of these receptors: a man younger than 40 who had recovered from COVID-19.

The V call is TRBV12-3 or TRBV12-4, the J call TRBJ1-5, with D tentatively TRBD1 (5 bases). The CDR3 totals 13 residues. The V and J ends lost 5 bases and 9 bases respectively, with 14 bases between them. Here the CDR3 reads CASSQGDARPQHF. The CDR3 nucleotides are TGTGCCAGCAGTCAGGGTGATGCGCGGCCCCAGCATTTT.

The chain combines TRBV9 with TRBJ1-6, with D unresolved. Germline V gene data show CDR1 as SGDLS and CDR2 as YYNGEE. The CDR3 runs to 13 residues. V lost 0 bases and J 6 bases, leaving 4 bases between the germline ends. The CDR3: CASSVASNSPLHF. In nucleotides, the CDR3 is TGTGCCAGCAGCGTAGCGTCTAATTCACCCCTCCACTTT.

The gene calls are TRBV13 and TRBJ2-1, with 13 bases that match TRBD2. The CDR3 covers 15 residues. Germline V gene sequence: CDR1 PRHDT, CDR2 FYEKMQ (reference sequence). V shed 8 bases and J 4 bases; nucleotides not matched to a gene: 5. CDR3 protein: CASAGTSGVYNEQFF. The CDR3 region has the DNA TGTGCCAGCGCTGGGACTAGCGGGGTTTACAATGAGCAGTTCTTC.

The chain joins TRBV10-2 to TRBJ1-1; D possibly corresponds to TRBD1 (5 bases). There are 17 residues in the CDR3. V was clipped by 6 bases and J by 2 bases, with 22 bases between them. Germline V gene lookup returns CDR1 WSHSY and CDR2 SAAADI. This chain's CDR3 is CASSTSGGLLVNTEAFF. In nucleotides, the CDR3 is TGCGCCAGCAGCACCTCCGGGGGGTTACTCGTCAACACTGAAGCTTTCTTT.

This clone appeared a single time. This chain connects TRBV10-3 to TRBJ2-7; TRBD1 matches 8 bases. The germline V gene has CDR1 ENHRY and CDR2 SYGVKD. The CDR3 is 13 residues long. V gave up 10 bases and J gave up 1 base; unmatched junction bases: 6. This CDR3 is CATGQGGSYEQYF. In DNA, the CDR3 is TGTGCCACCGGACAGGGCGGTTCCTACGAGCAGTACTTC.

This rearrangement joins TRBV3-1 (or the pseudogene TRBV3-2) to TRBJ2-2; D is perhaps TRBD1 (6 bases). The V end lost 1 base, the J end lost 9 bases, and 15 bases lay between the germline ends. The CDR3 has 15 amino acids. Germline CDR1 is LGHDT and CDR2 is YNNKEL (reference sequence). The CDR3 loop reads CASSQAGQGSWELFF. CDR3 nucleotides: TGTGCCAGCAGCCAAGCCGGGCAGGGGTCCTGGGAGCTGTTTTTT.

The sample holds a few counts of this clone. The chain couples TRBV7-9 to TRBJ1-2, with D perhaps TRBD1 (5 bases). The CDR3 totals 17 residues. CDR1 SEHNR and CDR2 FQNEAQ come from the germline V gene (reference sequence). The ends were cut back, 5 bases at V and 4 bases at J, with 23 bases in the middle. The CDR3 DNA reads TGTGCCAGCAGCGGAGCTGGCGGGGCCGCGGTGTTCTATGGCTACACCTTC. This sequence encodes CASSGAGGAAVFYGYTF.

This chain uses TRBV27 with TRBJ1-1, with D perhaps matching TRBD1 (5 bases). This CDR3 has 17 residues. Germline CDR1 is MNHEY and CDR2 is SMNVEV (reference sequence). Trimming cost V 5 bases and J 4 bases, with 23 bases left between them. Written as DNA, the CDR3 is TGTGCCAGCAGTCGTAATCCGGCAGGGAGGTTATTCACTGAAGCTTTCTTT. Protein sequence: CASSRNPAGRLFTEAFF.

The chain recombines TRBV6-4 with TRBJ2-4; D might be TRBD2 (5 bases). The V end was cut by 5 bases, the J end by 2 bases, with 16 bases between. CDR3 size: 16 residues. Germline V gene sequence: CDR1 MRHNA, CDR2 SNTAGT. The CDR3 nucleotides read TGTGCCAGCAGTCCGAGGAGGCTCGAGCCCAAAAACATTCAGTACTTC. As protein: CASSPRRLEPKNIQYF.

The genes are TRBV6-5 and TRBJ1-5, with D possibly TRBD1 on 6 matching bases. Trimming removed 7 bases at V and 4 bases at J, with 14 bases between. The CDR3 covers 14 residues. CDR1 is MNHEY, CDR2 SVGAGI, per germline. The CDR3 loop reads CASKPDSLNQPQHF. CDR3 DNA sequence: TGTGCCAGCAAACCGGACAGTCTAAATCAGCCCCAGCATTTT.

This clone occurred a few times. The CDR3 region has the DNA TGTGCCAGCAGCTTAGACAGCATCTCTGGAAACACCATATATTTT. It codes for CASSLDSISGNTIYF. The chain combines TRBV7-9 with TRBJ1-3; D gene unclear. This CDR3 is built from 15 residues. The V end was cut by 1 base, the J end by 0 bases, with 7 bases between. The germline V gene has CDR1 SEHNR and CDR2 FQNEAQ (reference sequence).

The genes are TRBV7-9 and TRBJ2-7, with TRBD2 matching 8 bases. The CDR3 runs 15 residues. Germline CDR1 SEHNR, CDR2 FQNEAQ (reference sequence). The J segment lost 7 bases and the V segment lost 7 bases, leaving 15 bases of the junction unmatched. CDR3 sequence reads: CASIREGGGPLEQYF. The CDR3, as DNA: TGTGCCAGCATTCGAGAGGGCGGGGGGCCCCTAGAGCAGTACTTC.

The V call is TRBV9, the J call TRBJ1-5; no clear D gene. CDR3 length: 14 residues. The V end lost 0 bases, the J end lost 3 bases, and 7 bases lay between the germline ends. Germline V gene lookup returns CDR1 SGDLS and CDR2 YYNGEE. The CDR3 reads CASSVGDHNQPQHF. DNA of the CDR3: TGTGCCAGCAGCGTAGGAGATCACAATCAGCCCCAGCATTTT. Drawing the rest from reference TRBV9 and TRBJ1-5, the complete variable domain is DSGVTQTPKHLITATGQRVTLRCSPRSGDLSVYWYQQSLDQGLQFLIQYYNGEERAKGNILERFSAQQFPDLHSELNLSSLELGDSALYFCASSVGDHNQPQHFGDGTRLSIL.

V is TRBV5-1 and J is TRBJ2-3; 10 positions match TRBD2. The germline gives CDR1 SGHRS, CDR2 YFSETQ. The J segment lost 0 bases and the V segment lost 4 bases, leaving 2 bases of the junction unmatched. The CDR3 sequence is 15 residues long. CDR3 region: CASSGGLASTDTQYF. DNA of the CDR3: TGCGCCAGCAGCGGGGGACTAGCGAGCACAGATACGCAGTATTTT.

This clone has just a few counts. The V gene is TRBV4-1, the J gene TRBJ2-2, with 8 bases that match TRBD2. CDR3 length equals 16 residues. The V segment lost 1 base and the J segment 4 bases; nucleotides outside the gene matches: 5. Per germline, CDR1 MGHRA and CDR2 YSYEKL. CDR3 nucleotide sequence: TGCGCCAGCAGCCAAGGGGCGGGGGGCAGCACCGGGGAGCTGTTTTTT. It yields the protein CASSQGAGGSTGELFF.

The chain employs TRBV6-5 and TRBJ1-2, with D maybe TRBD1 (6 bases). Per the germline V gene, CDR1 is MNHEY and CDR2 is SVGAGI. The germline V and J ends were trimmed by 4 bases and 4 bases, with 10 bases remaining between them. This CDR3 spans 13 amino acids. CDR3 in DNA: TGTGCCAGCAGTTTGGACAGACTCTATGGCTACACCTTC. Protein sequence: CASSLDRLYGYTF.

A single count supports this clone. This chain connects TRBV7-2 to TRBJ2-7; 7 bases are a match to TRBD1. The CDR3 runs to 14 residues. CDR1 is SGHTA, CDR2 FQGNSA, per germline. The V segment lost 4 bases and the J segment 2 bases; nucleotides outside the gene matches: 5. The CDR3 region is CASSSTGTAYEQYF. The CDR3 DNA reads as TGTGCCAGCAGCTCAACCGGGACAGCCTACGAGCAGTACTTC.

The J gene is TRBJ2-3, the V gene TRBV5-6, with TRBD2 matching over 13 bases. The CDR3 covers 12 residues. Trimming removed 4 bases from V and 10 bases from J; junction bases left unmatched: 0. CDR1 and CDR2 from the germline V gene are SGHDT and YYEEEE. CDR3 amino acids: CASSGLAGAQYF. The CDR3 nucleotides read TGTGCCAGCAGCGGACTAGCGGGGGCGCAGTATTTT.

The V gene is TRBV11-2, the J gene TRBJ2-5, with 10 bases identical to TRBD1. The CDR3 totals 13 residues. Germline values: CDR1 SGHAT, CDR2 FQNNGV. The V gene end was trimmed by 5 bases and the J gene end by 5 bases; junction bases not matched to a gene: 2. The CDR3 bases are TGTGCCAGCAGCAGGGGACAGGGGGAGACCCAGTACTTC. Residues: CASSRGQGETQYF. Drawing the rest from reference TRBV11-2 and TRBJ2-5, the complete variable domain is EAGVAQSPRYKIIEKRQSVAFWCNPISGHATLYWYQQILGQGPKLLIQFQNNGVVDDSQLPKDRFSAERLKGVDSTLKIQPAKLEDSAVYLCASSRGQGETQYFGPGTRLLVL.

The rearrangement links TRBV30 to TRBJ1-1; possible D gene TRBD1, 6 bases. The CDR3 sequence is 13 residues long. Germline CDR1 and CDR2: GTSNPN and SVGIG (reference sequence). Trimming removed 4 bases from V and 1 base from J, with 10 bases in between. The CDR3 is CAWNRVENTEAFF. The CDR3 bases are TGTGCCTGGAACAGGGTAGAGAACACTGAAGCTTTCTTT.